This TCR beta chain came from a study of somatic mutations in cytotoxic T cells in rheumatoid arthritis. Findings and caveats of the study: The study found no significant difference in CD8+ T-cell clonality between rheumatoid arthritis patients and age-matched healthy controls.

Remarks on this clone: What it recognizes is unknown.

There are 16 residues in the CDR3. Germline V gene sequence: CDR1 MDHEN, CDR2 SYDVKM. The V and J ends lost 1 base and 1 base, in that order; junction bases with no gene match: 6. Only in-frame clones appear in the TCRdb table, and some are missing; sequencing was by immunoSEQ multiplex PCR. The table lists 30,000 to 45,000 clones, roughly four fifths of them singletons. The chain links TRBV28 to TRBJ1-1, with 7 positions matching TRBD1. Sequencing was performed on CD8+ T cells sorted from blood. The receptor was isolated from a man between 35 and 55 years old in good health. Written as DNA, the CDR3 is TGTGCCAGCAGTTTATCCTGGGGACAGCAGAACACTGAAGCTTTCTTT. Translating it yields CASSLSWGQQNTEAFF.